This is a list of T cell receptor beta chains from one sample in a study of T cells in Graves' hyperthyroidism and ophthalmopathy. One entry per CDR3 protein results from TCRdb running MiXCR on the multiplex PCR reads. In the table there are about 480,000 distinct CDR3 sequences, over 13% of which are singletons. Sequencing was carried out using blood. The receptors derive from a woman in her late teens or twenties with Graves' hyperthyroidism. Both conserved end residues are part of each CDR3. D genes are given only for firm matches. Size is stated for part of the rows, as once, few or many counts, or as a class when the clone is expanded.

V: TRBV5-1; length: 16; size: few; D: TRBD2; J: TRBJ2-5; CDR3: CASSLEGLAGVETQYF; DNA: TGCGCCAGCAGCTTGGAAGGACTAGCGGGAGTAGAGACCCAGTACTTC
V: TRBV18; length: 12; size: once; D: .; J: TRBJ2-7; CDR3: CASSTLNGEQYF; DNA: TGTGCCAGCTCCACCCTGAACGGCGAGCAGTACTTC
V: TRBV6-2/TRBV6-3; length: 14; size: .; D: .; J: TRBJ1-1; CDR3: CASSYSPGYTEAFF; DNA: TGTGCCAGCAGTTACTCCCCAGGCTACACTGAAGCTTTCTTT
V: TRBV14; length: 15; size: many; D: .; J: TRBJ2-1; CDR3: CASSQLTSPYNEQFF; DNA: TGTGCCAGCAGCCAACTAACCTCCCCCTACAATGAGCAGTTCTTC
V: TRBV30; length: 13; size: .; D: .; J: TRBJ2-1; CDR3: CAQNEEWKNEQFF; DNA: TGTGCCCAAAATGAAGAGTGGAAGAATGAGCAGTTCTTC
V: TRBV11-1; length: 14; size: many; D: .; J: TRBJ2-1; CDR3: CASSFAGSRNEQFF; DNA: TGTGCCAGCAGCTTTGCCGGATCTAGGAATGAGCAGTTCTTC
V: TRBV7-2; length: 13; size: many; D: TRBD1; J: TRBJ1-1; CDR3: CAGKTGTYAEAFF; DNA: TGTGCCGGAAAGACAGGGACATATGCTGAAGCTTTCTTT
V: TRBV7-3; length: 16; size: many; D: TRBD2; J: TRBJ2-1; CDR3: CASSPVAGGDYNEQFF; DNA: TGTGCCAGCAGCCCTGTGGCGGGAGGGGACTACAATGAGCAGTTCTTC
V: TRBV9; length: 14; size: few; D: .; J: TRBJ2-7; CDR3: CASSAHRANYEQYF; DNA: TGTGCCAGCAGCGCTCACAGGGCTAACTACGAGCAGTACTTC
V: TRBV11-2; length: 17; size: many; D: TRBD2; J: TRBJ2-7; CDR3: CASSALLAGVLAYEQYF; DNA: TGTGCCAGCAGCGCACTACTAGCGGGAGTGTTAGCCTACGAGCAGTACTTC
V: TRBV5-8; length: 15; size: .; D: TRBD1; J: TRBJ1-6; CDR3: CASSLLGTGHSPLHF; DNA: TGTGCCAGCAGCTTGCTTGGGACAGGCCACTCACCCCTCCACTTT
V: TRBV10-3; length: 13; size: many; D: .; J: TRBJ1-2; CDR3: CAIKGITNYGYTF; DNA: TGTGCCATCAAAGGGATCACTAACTATGGCTACACCTTC
V: TRBV18; length: 14; size: few; D: .; J: TRBJ2-3; CDR3: CASSPTAPLDTQYF; DNA: TGTGCCAGCTCACCCACGGCTCCCCTAGATACGCAGTATTTT
V: TRBV19; length: 14; size: few; D: .; J: TRBJ2-1; CDR3: CASSIERGPNEQFF; DNA: TGTGCCAGTAGTATAGAACGGGGACCCAATGAGCAGTTCTTC
V: TRBV11-2; length: 16; size: many; D: TRBD1; J: TRBJ1-6; CDR3: CASSLSGQGESSPLHF; DNA: TGTGCCAGCAGCCTATCTGGACAGGGTGAGAGTTCACCCCTCCACTTT
V: TRBV3-1; length: 15; size: few; D: .; J: TRBJ2-7; CDR3: CASSQDRPNSYEQYF; DNA: TGTGCCAGCAGCCAAGATAGGCCCAACTCCTACGAGCAGTACTTC
V: TRBV19; length: 14; size: many; D: .; J: TRBJ1-1; CDR3: CASSISPGNTEAFF; DNA: TGTGCCAGTAGTATATCTCCGGGGAACACTGAAGCTTTCTTT
V: TRBV5-1; length: 15; size: few; D: .; J: TRBJ2-3; CDR3: CASSLVQISTDTQYF; DNA: TGCGCCAGCAGCTTGGTACAGATTAGCACAGATACGCAGTATTTT